This T cell receptor (beta chain) emerged from a study of blood T cell repertoires in COVID-19 (dated by TCRdb to about 2020). General notes on the study: Samples from collaborators originated in the United States, Italy and Spain and spanned both the acute and convalescent phases of COVID-19. The dataset comprised deeply sampled blood TCRbeta repertoires from subjects exposed to, actively infected with, or recovered from COVID-19. The prospective study material was composed of cDNA or gDNA derived from T cells, B-cell-depleted T cells, or PBMCs. Samples came from the ongoing ImmuneRACE study (first 160 participants) plus 1,254 subjects from 6 global collaborators. The repertoires were made available in a free public database intended to serve as a resource for research on the immune response to SARS-CoV-2. Where HLA class I and class II types were available, the types were taken from metadata supplied by the sample provider, not from assay-based typing. Nearly every sample came with metadata listing a de-identified subject ID, COVID-19 status, age in years and sex. What the authors observed across the whole study: The quantity of clinical and demographic metadata differed by source and by participant and was supplied without curation.

This clone has just a few counts. Its antigen is still unknown. Base qualities were left out, and no much larger clone turns up one base away. Collaborating institutions collected whole blood in K2EDTA tubes following their own protocols. For TCRbeta analysis, collaborators shipped samples as frozen whole blood, isolated PBMCs, or DNA extracted from either of those sample types. The CDR3 contains 17 residues, cysteine and phenylalanine counted. CDR3 DNA only is kept here, 51 bases in frame from base 1. CDR1 and CDR2 (KGHSH, LQKENI) derive from the germline V gene. Ends trimmed: V by 0 bases, J by 0 bases; bases unmatched to a gene: 0. TCRbeta CDR3 regions were amplified from genomic DNA by means of the immunoSEQ Assay, a bias-controlled multiplex PCR. In the original analysis: The number of nucleated cells in each sample was estimated from the amplification of reference gene primers within the assay. To quantify the absolute abundance of each unique TCRbeta CDR3 rearrangement, sequence reads were collapsed and filtered. For each sample, productive Simpson clonality was calculated as the square root of Simpson's diversity index across productive rearrangements. TCRdb holds this immuneACCESS table with in-frame rearrangements only. Some clones are missing; in checked studies, unresolved V genes explain under half, and the rest has no known cause. Clone size and the V and J calls come from that table; the DNA yielded D and trimming. For this sample the table gives over 150,000 clones, of which more than 70% were detected only once. Clones ranked in the top ten supply roughly 14% of the sample.

In this chain, TRBV18 is recombined with TRBJ2-3, and 13 junction bases match TRBD2. Specimen: peripheral blood. This receptor was taken from a man aged 18 to 35 with active or convalescent COVID-19. The bases read TGTGCCAGCTCACCACCGACTAGCGGGGGGAGCACAGATACGCAGTATTTT. This gives the protein CASSPPTSGGSTDTQYF.